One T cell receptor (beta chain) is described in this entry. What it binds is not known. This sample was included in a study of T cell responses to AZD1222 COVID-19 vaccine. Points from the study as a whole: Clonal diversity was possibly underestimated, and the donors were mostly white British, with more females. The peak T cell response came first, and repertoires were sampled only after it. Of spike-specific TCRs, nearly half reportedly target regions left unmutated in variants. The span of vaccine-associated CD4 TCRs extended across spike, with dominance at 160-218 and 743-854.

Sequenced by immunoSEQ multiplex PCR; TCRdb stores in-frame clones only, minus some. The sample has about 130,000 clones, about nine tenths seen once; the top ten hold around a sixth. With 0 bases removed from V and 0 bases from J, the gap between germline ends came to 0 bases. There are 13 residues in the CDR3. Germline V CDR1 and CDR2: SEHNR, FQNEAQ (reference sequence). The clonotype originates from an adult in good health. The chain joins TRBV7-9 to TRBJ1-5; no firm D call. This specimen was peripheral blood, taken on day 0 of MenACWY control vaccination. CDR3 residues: CASSLASNQPQHF. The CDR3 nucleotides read TGTGCCAGCAGCTTAGCTAGCAATCAGCCCCAGCATTTT.